These T cell receptor beta chains were read from a single sample in a study of identical twins. TCRdb used MiXCR to reprocess the 5' RACE reads, holding one entry per CDR3 protein. The sample lists some 500,000 distinct CDR3 sequences, approximately 15% occurring once. This sample also belongs to another study, concerning yellow fever vaccine responses in identical twins.

The sequenced sample consisted of CD4+ T cells sorted from blood. The receptors come from a woman between 18 and 30 years old in good health. CDR3s include the opening cysteine and the closing phenylalanine or tryptophan. Each record gives: clone size, V gene, D gene, J gene, CDR3 length, CDR3 DNA, CDR3 protein. D genes are given only for firm matches. Size is omitted from some rows. Given values are once, few, many or a class for expanded clones.

clone_size: .; v_call: TRBV3-1; d_call: .; j_call: TRBJ2-7; cdr3_length: 12; cdr3_nt: TGTGCCAGCAGCCGAAACTGGAGGGAGCAGTACTTC; cdr3_aa: CASSRNWREQYF
clone_size: .; v_call: TRBV7-2; d_call: .; j_call: TRBJ2-2; cdr3_length: 17; cdr3_nt: TGTGCCAGCAGCTTAACGGCCGGGGGCCTAAACACCGGGGAGCTGTTTTTT; cdr3_aa: CASSLTAGGLNTGELFF
clone_size: .; v_call: TRBV19; d_call: .; j_call: TRBJ1-5; cdr3_length: 16; cdr3_nt: TGTGCCAGTAGTATAGTTCGAACGGCGCACAATCAGCCCCAGCATTTT; cdr3_aa: CASSIVRTAHNQPQHF
clone_size: .; v_call: TRBV20-1; d_call: .; j_call: TRBJ2-7; cdr3_length: 13; cdr3_nt: TGCAGTGCTAGACCGTTGGCGGCCTACGAGCAGTACTTC; cdr3_aa: CSARPLAAYEQYF
clone_size: few; v_call: TRBV29-1; d_call: .; j_call: TRBJ2-3; cdr3_length: 15; cdr3_nt: TGCAGCGTTGAAGATAACAGGAAAAACACAGATACGCAGTATTTT; cdr3_aa: CSVEDNRKNTDTQYF
clone_size: .; v_call: TRBV20-1; d_call: TRBD1; j_call: TRBJ2-3; cdr3_length: 13; cdr3_nt: TGCAGTGCTAGGCCGGGACAGGGGGTTATTGAGTATTTT; cdr3_aa: CSARPGQGVIEYF
clone_size: .; v_call: TRBV7-8; d_call: .; j_call: TRBJ2-7; cdr3_length: 15; cdr3_nt: TGTGCCAGCAGCTTAGGAGTCCCAGCCCCCTACGAGCAGTACTTC; cdr3_aa: CASSLGVPAPYEQYF
clone_size: .; v_call: TRBV5-1; d_call: .; j_call: TRBJ2-3; cdr3_length: 12; cdr3_nt: TGCGCCAGCAGGTTGGGGGAGGATACGCAGTATTTT; cdr3_aa: CASRLGEDTQYF
clone_size: .; v_call: TRBV19; d_call: TRBD1; j_call: TRBJ2-6; cdr3_length: 16; cdr3_nt: TGTGCCAGCAACAGGGGTCGGGACTCTGGGGCCAACGTCCTGACTTTC; cdr3_aa: CASNRGRDSGANVLTF
clone_size: few; v_call: TRBV28; d_call: .; j_call: TRBJ2-7; cdr3_length: 15; cdr3_nt: TGTGCCACCACTCTCTCTGGGGGCCGCTCCTACGAGCAGTACTTC; cdr3_aa: CATTLSGGRSYEQYF
clone_size: few; v_call: TRBV29-1; d_call: TRBD2; j_call: TRBJ2-3; cdr3_length: 16; cdr3_nt: TGCAGCGTTGGGCAGATCTCTAGCGGACTAACAGATACGCAGTATTTT; cdr3_aa: CSVGQISSGLTDTQYF
clone_size: .; v_call: TRBV14; d_call: TRBD1; j_call: TRBJ2-5; cdr3_length: 15; cdr3_nt: TGTGCCAGCAGCAAAGGACAGGGCCTTGGGGAGACCCAGTACTTC; cdr3_aa: CASSKGQGLGETQYF
clone_size: .; v_call: TRBV21-1; d_call: .; j_call: TRBJ2-2; cdr3_length: 17; cdr3_nt: TGTGCCAGCAGCAACGGACCCCTTCGGGGGGCCCCCAGGGAGCTGTTTTTT; cdr3_aa: CASSNGPLRGAPRELFF
clone_size: .; v_call: TRBV6-4; d_call: .; j_call: TRBJ1-5; cdr3_length: 13; cdr3_nt: TGTGCCAGCAGTGCTCAGATTGGCCAGCCCCAGCATTTT; cdr3_aa: CASSAQIGQPQHF
clone_size: few; v_call: TRBV28; d_call: TRBD2; j_call: TRBJ2-7; cdr3_length: 15; cdr3_nt: TGTGCCAGCAGTTTAGGGACTAGCGGGAACTACGAGCAGTACTTC; cdr3_aa: CASSLGTSGNYEQYF
clone_size: .; v_call: TRBV20-1; d_call: .; j_call: TRBJ2-1; cdr3_length: 15; cdr3_nt: TGCAGTGCTCCAGGGGGGGGGAGCTCCTACAATGAGCAGTTCTTC; cdr3_aa: CSAPGGGSSYNEQFF
clone_size: .; v_call: TRBV7-9; d_call: .; j_call: TRBJ2-7; cdr3_length: 13; cdr3_nt: TGTGCCAGCAGCTTAATCAAGGGGTCCGAGCAGTACTTC; cdr3_aa: CASSLIKGSEQYF
clone_size: .; v_call: TRBV4-2; d_call: TRBD2; j_call: TRBJ2-1; cdr3_length: 18; cdr3_nt: TGTGCCAGCAGCCAAGAAGCCCAACTAGCGGGAAAGTACAATGAGCAGTTCTTC; cdr3_aa: CASSQEAQLAGKYNEQFF
clone_size: few; v_call: TRBV28; d_call: TRBD1; j_call: TRBJ2-7; cdr3_length: 18; cdr3_nt: TGTGCCAGCAGGGGCGCGATGGGTGTAGGACAGGGGTCCTACGAGCAGTACTTC; cdr3_aa: CASRGAMGVGQGSYEQYF
clone_size: few; v_call: TRBV3-1; d_call: .; j_call: TRBJ1-5; cdr3_length: 13; cdr3_nt: TGTGCCAGCAGTCTAATGATGGATCAGCCCCAGCATTTT; cdr3_aa: CASSLMMDQPQHF
clone_size: .; v_call: TRBV6-5; d_call: .; j_call: TRBJ2-7; cdr3_length: 14; cdr3_nt: TGTGCCAGCAGTTTGTGGGGGAACTCCTACGAGCAGTACTTC; cdr3_aa: CASSLWGNSYEQYF
clone_size: .; v_call: TRBV20-1; d_call: .; j_call: TRBJ2-7; cdr3_length: 13; cdr3_nt: TGCAGTGCTGCCACAGGGTTGTCCTACGAGCAGTACTTC; cdr3_aa: CSAATGLSYEQYF